This TCR beta chain is from a study of CXCR3-negative and CXCR3-positive naive CD8 T cells. Concerning this clonotype itself: Antigen unknown.

TRB cDNA was prepared as libraries by UMI-labeled 5' RACE. TCRdb derives one entry per CDR3 protein from the 5' RACE reads, leaving out DNA. The sample has 75,000 to 100,000 distinct CDR3 sequences. Study-wide findings and caveats: Memory cells differed in TRBV-TRBJ usage, but naive CXCR3-negative and CXCR3-positive cells had similar usage. Against CXCR3-negative naive cells, CXCR3-positive naive cells showed more hydrophobic TRB CDR3s. Surface CD5 was comparable between naive subsets; TCR strength was inferred from TRB CDR3 properties. PBMCs showed partially decreased CXCR3 expression after cryopreservation, and most assays used fresh PBMCs.

The CDR3 extends over 16 amino acids. The germline gives CDR1 PRHDT, CDR2 FYEKMQ (reference sequence). The clonotype was recovered from a human donor in good health. Some clones in this sample may be carry-over from other donors' samples. This chain links TRBV13 with TRBJ1-6. The sample comprised naive CXCR3+ CD8+ T cells from blood. Subset given: CD45RO-CCR7+CD27+CD95- naive CD8+ T cells expressing CXCR3 (TNR3+). Here the CDR3 reads CASSLGGVTYNSPLHF.